One and the same sample provided the 8 T cell receptor beta chains below, sequenced in a study of CD8+CD57+ T cells in acquired aplastic anemia. CD8+CD57+ cell expansion had been shown by flow cytometry in patients chosen for sequencing. Genomic DNA acted as the template from which TCR beta VDJ combination and CDR3 sequence profiling were carried out. TCRdb reanalysed the reads using MiXCR and keeps one entry per CDR3 protein. The sample lists just over 150,000 distinct CDR3 sequences; less than 50% were seen once. Source material: sorted CD4+, CD8+, or CD8+CD57+ T cells (not recorded which) from PBMCs. The receptors derive from a human donor with aplastic anemia.

The chain is built from TRBV20-1 and TRBJ1-2, with D possibly matching TRBD1 (6 bases). The CDR3 has 13 residues. V was clipped by 5 bases and J by 4 bases, with 14 bases between them. The germline V gene encodes CDR1 DFQATT and CDR2 SNEGSKA (reference sequence). This CDR3 reads CSAWAQGRYGYTF. CDR3 nucleotide sequence: TGCAGTGCTTGGGCTCAGGGGCGCTATGGCTACACCTTC.

This clonotype was detected once. The V call is TRBV2, the J call TRBJ1-1, with no clear D. Looked up from germline, CDR1 is SNHLY and CDR2 is FYNNEI. The CDR3 runs 11 residues. Trimming pared 6 bases from V and 9 bases from J, leaving 11 bases between. The CDR3 region has the DNA TGTGCCAGCAGAGAGAGACTACAAGCTTTCTTT. Its protein product is CASRERLQAFF. Combining the CDR3 with reference TRBV2 and TRBJ1-1 gives the whole variable domain EPEVTQTPSHQVTQMGQEVILRCVPISNHLYFYWYRQILGQKVEFLVSFYNNEISEKSEIFDDQFSVERPDGSNFTLKIRSTKLEDSAMYFCASRERLQAFFGQGTRLTVV.

The chain couples TRBV20-1 to TRBJ2-1; no reliable D call. Germline CDR1 and CDR2: DFQATT and SNEGSKA (reference sequence). Trimming removed 4 bases from V and 7 bases from J, with 14 bases in between. The CDR3 loop spans 13 amino acids. CDR3 protein: CSATSMVVNEQFF. Written as DNA, the CDR3 is TGCAGTGCTACAAGCATGGTGGTGAATGAGCAGTTCTTC.

This clonotype came up many times. The chain has TRBV7-9 and TRBJ2-1, with D hard to call. Trimming pared 5 bases from V and 9 bases from J, leaving 11 bases between. Germline lookup yields CDR1 SEHNR and CDR2 FQNEAQ (reference sequence). The CDR3 has 12 amino acids. CDR3 amino acids: CASSPIGSEQFF. Here the CDR3 DNA reads TGTGCCAGCAGCCCGATCGGCAGTGAGCAGTTCTTC.

In its sample, this clonotype was seen a few times. This rearrangement joins TRBV19 to TRBJ1-5, with TRBD1 matching over 9 bases. This CDR3 has 14 amino acids. The V gene's germline CDR1 is LNHDA and CDR2 SQIVND (reference sequence). J was trimmed by 6 bases and V by 3 bases; bases with no gene match: 3. Here the CDR3 reads CASSMDRGVQPQHF. The DNA for the CDR3 is TGTGCCAGTAGTATGGACAGGGGCGTTCAGCCCCAGCATTTT.

This clonotype came up many times. The chain recombines TRBV19 with TRBJ1-5; tentatively, D is TRBD1 (6 bases). CDR1 and CDR2 from the germline V gene are LNHDA and SQIVND (reference sequence). Trimming took off 1 base at V and 4 bases at J, with 17 bases between the two ends. The CDR3 contains 17 residues. The CDR3 DNA follows: TGTGCCAGTAGTATAGTTTGGAGGGGGGCGAAGAATCAGCCCCAGCATTTT. Translation: CASSIVWRGAKNQPQHF.

This clonotype was picked up one time. The rearrangement uses TRBV19 and TRBJ1-5, with 9 bases lining up with TRBD1. Germline CDR1 LNHDA, CDR2 SQIVND (reference sequence). The V and J ends lost 9 bases and 7 bases, in that order; junction bases with no gene match: 19. The CDR3 has 17 residues. In DNA form, the CDR3 reads TGTGCCAGCACTAGTGGCCTGGCAGGACAGGGGAGGCAGCCCCAGCATTTT. It encodes CASTSGLAGQGRQPQHF.

This chain connects TRBV29-1 to TRBJ2-4; D may be TRBD2 (6 bases). CDR1 and CDR2 (germline): SQVTM, ANQGSEA. This CDR3 is 13 amino acids long. The V gene lost 3 bases and the J gene lost 7 bases, with 13 bases spanning the gap. The CDR3 DNA is TGCAGCGTTGACGGCGGGGTAGGGAACATTCAGTACTTC. Translating it yields CSVDGGVGNIQYF.